This T cell receptor beta chain emerged from a study of blood T cell repertoires in COVID-19. In the study overall: Collection of acute and convalescent COVID-19 samples took place in the United States, Italy and Spain.

Trimming pared 4 bases from V and 4 bases from J, leaving 11 bases between. The germline V gene has CDR1 LNHDA and CDR2 SQIVND (reference sequence). CDR3 length equals 14 residues. In the authors' methods: By means of reference gene primer amplification, nucleated cell counts were estimated. Only in-frame clones appear in the TCRdb table, and some are missing; sequencing was by immunoSEQ multiplex PCR. That table furnishes V, J and clone size, whereas the DNA furnished D and trimming. The sample lists tens of thousands of clones; around 90% were seen once. Material for sequencing was peripheral blood. This chain uses TRBV19 with TRBJ1-5; D remains unclear. This clonotype was obtained from a man older than 75 with active or convalescent COVID-19. CDR3 sequence reads: CASSSSAGNQPQHF. CDR3 DNA sequence: TGTGCCAGTAGTAGTTCGGCGGGAAATCAGCCCCAGCATTTT.